This T cell receptor beta chain was sequenced during a study of cytomegalovirus exposure and HLA in healthy donors. Study-wide points: Overall, roughly 160 TCR beta chains were annotated as cytomegalovirus-associated.

In regard to this clone: The antigen is not known.

Both 60 Vbeta primers and 13 Jbeta primers went into the PCR. Clones were read by immunoSEQ multiplex PCR, and TCRdb kept only the in-frame ones, dropping some. The sample lists fewer than 200,000 clones; roughly 85% were seen once. Germline loops: CDR1 MNHEY, CDR2 SMNVEV (reference sequence). V dropped 6 bases and J dropped 5 bases, with 17 bases sitting between them. The CDR3 runs 14 residues. The clonotype was recovered from a man aged 35 to 55 in good health and CMV-seropositive. Sequenced input: PBMCs. This rearrangement joins TRBV27 to TRBJ2-7, with D perhaps TRBD1 (6 bases). The CDR3 sequence is CASRTRSQGNEQYF. DNA of the CDR3: TGTGCCAGCAGAACTCGATCACAGGGCAACGAGCAGTACTTC.